This record concerns one TCR beta chain sequence. The clone's antigen remains unknown. No base quality information exists; no much larger clone differs at one position. Its CDR3 holds 13 amino acids, cysteine through phenylalanine. The read is trimmed to its CDR3 DNA, 39 bases read in frame from base 1. V loses 3 bases, J loses 4 bases, and the germline ends lie 8 bases apart. In the germline V gene, CDR1 corresponds to SGHDT and CDR2 to YYEEEE. This specimen comes from a study of tumor-infiltrating lymphocytes in localized non-small cell lung cancer (TCRdb year 2021). At the level of the whole study: Several histologies were represented in the cohort, which also included both smokers and never-smokers as well as patients whose samples were collected after neoadjuvant chemotherapy. Each patient contributed resected tumor tissue and uninvolved lung tissue from the same patient, described as non-adjacent to the tumor. TCR sequencing was one of several integrated assays, alongside flow cytometry, multiplex immunofluorescence, RNA-seq, exome sequencing and proteomics, applied to the same patients. The overall ICON cohort was composed of roughly 150 surgical patients with localized non-small cell lung cancer whose tumors were resected. For 45 to 70 patients, immunoSEQ T-cell fraction was compared between paired tumor and uninvolved lung. Broader findings and caveats from the paper: Because assay coverage varied across patients depending on available tissue quantity, TCR sequencing was performed for only a subset of the cohort. Consistent with immunofluorescence CD3 counts, TCRbeta sequencing supported greater T cell infiltration in tumors than in uninvolved lung tissue. The TCR-derived T-cell fraction showed no difference between the flow cytometry-defined immunotypes IM1 (good prognosis) and IM2 (poor prognosis). Because different pieces of the same tissue were used for different assays, technical variation could not be separated from intratumor heterogeneity. Recurrence-free survival showed no association with tumor T-cell fraction measured by TCR sequencing (p = 0.61).

The first patient joined ICON in early 2016, and enrollment wrapped up when the last patient was enrolled in late 2018. Fresh tumor and matched uninvolved tissue for in-depth immune analyses, including TCR sequencing, were collected from a subcohort of under 85 patients. TCR sequencing was performed on DNA isolated from bulk tissue, without cell sorting. TCR sequencing with the immunoSEQ assay provided the T-cell fraction in tumor and uninvolved lung tissue. In the source study's methods: To analyze survival, patients were divided into a high T-cell fraction group (upper tertile) and a low T-cell fraction group (lower two tertiles), and the two groups were compared using a log-rank test. A signed-rank test was used to test paired tumor versus uninvolved lung differences in T-cell fraction. Not all clones reach the TCRdb copy of this immuneACCESS table, which keeps in-frame sequences only. Checked studies attribute under half of the gap to unresolved V genes and leave the rest unexplained. That table gives V, J and clone size, and the DNA gave D and trimming. The sample has tens of thousands of clones on record, less than 70% of them singletons. Together, the top ten hold roughly 15% of the sample.

The specimen sequenced was lung tumor tissue. Here the chain combines TRBV5-6 and TRBJ1-5, with TRBD1 as a weak D call on 6 bases. The receptor's source is a human donor with non-small cell lung cancer. CDR3 loop: CASSWQGNQPQHF. The DNA is TGTGCCAGCAGCTGGCAGGGGAATCAGCCCCAGCATTTT.